This TCR beta chain was documented in a study of cytomegalovirus exposure and HLA in healthy donors. Study-wide results and limits: The TCR clusters that emerged in the first cohort tended, a later analysis found, to co-occur in the 120 or so validation repertoires.

V dropped 9 bases and J dropped 1 base, with 13 bases sitting between them. The CDR3 has 13 residues. Germline V gene data show CDR1 as MNHEY and CDR2 as SMNVEV (reference sequence). This clone came up a few times. As yet, its antigen is unknown. Here immunoSEQ multiplex PCR was the method, and the copy in TCRdb shows in-frame clones only, minus some. This repertoire shows under 200,000 clones, around 84% found once; its top ten account for roughly 6.5%. This chain uses TRBV27 with TRBJ2-7; tentatively, D is TRBD1 (5 bases). The material sequenced was PBMCs. The receptor's source is a man between 18 and 29 years old in good health and CMV-seropositive. The CDR3 bases are TGTGCCAGTACAGGTCTAGGGTCCTACGAGCAGTACTTC. It encodes CASTGLGSYEQYF.